Here is one T cell receptor beta chain with its context. As yet, its antigen is unknown. This specimen belongs to a study of T cells after yellow fever vaccination. For the study at large: Some fractions had low cell numbers, and these were prepared with SMART-Seq v4 Ultra Low Input. The study, taken as a whole, reports: The study noted that FACS-sorted repertoires could contain abundant clonotypes contaminating from the bulk population. Though it reached lower strength, the secondary response hit its peak faster, day 5 versus 15. Post-booster repertoires contained most primary-vaccination clones again (96% CD4, roughly 91% CD8).

V was clipped by 0 bases and J by 2 bases, with 17 bases between them. CDR1 DFQATT and CDR2 SNEGSKA come from the germline V gene (reference sequence). The CDR3 has 16 residues. From the 5' RACE reads, TCRdb called clonotypes with MiXCR, one entry per CDR3 protein. Altogether a few hundred thousand distinct CDR3 sequences are present, 6.9% being singletons, with the ten largest covering roughly 0.86%. The J gene is TRBJ2-7, the V gene TRBV20-1, with D maybe TRBD1 (6 bases). The sample in question was CD4+ T cells sorted from PBMCs, obtained 15 days after the yellow fever booster vaccination. The sequence was obtained from a young man who received the YFV17D yellow fever vaccine. For the CDR3, the DNA is TGCAGTGCTAGAGAATTCCCCACTCGGACAGCCTACGAGCAGTACTTC. Translation: CSAREFPTRTAYEQYF.